Listed below are T cell receptor beta chains from one sample, sequenced in a study of cytomegalovirus exposure and HLA in healthy donors. The assay was immunoSEQ multiplex PCR, and TCRdb's table has in-frame clones only and misses some. Among about 160,000 clones listed, roughly 80% were seen once. The sample taken for sequencing was PBMCs. These receptors all come from a man between 18 and 35 years old in good health and CMV-seronegative. Both conserved end residues are part of each CDR3. A D gene is named only where the DNA matches it firmly. Clone sizes are given selectively: once, few, many, or a class where the clone is expanded.

CDR3 DNA	CDR3 protein	clone size	CDR3 length	D gene	V gene	J gene
TGTGCCAGCACCCAGGGGGGCGGGGCCTACGAGCAGTACTTC	CASTQGGGAYEQYF	NA	14	NA	TRBV5-4	TRBJ2-7
TGTGCCAGCAGCGTCGGTGGAGCAAGGACTGAAGCTTTCTTT	CASSVGGARTEAFF	NA	14	NA	TRBV5-8	TRBJ1-1
TGTGCCAGCAGCTTAGGGGAGGGCCCATATCAGCCCCAGCATTTT	CASSLGEGPYQPQHF	NA	15	NA	TRBV7-9	TRBJ1-5
TGTGCCAGCAGCTTATCGACAGAAGAGACCCAGTACTTC	CASSLSTEETQYF	NA	13	NA	TRBV7-9	TRBJ2-5
TGTGCCAGCAGTTTCCAGGGGGGCACTGAAGCTTTCTTT	CASSFQGGTEAFF	NA	13	TRBD1	TRBV6-4	TRBJ1-1
TGTGCCAGCAGCGCGACAGGGGGTGGAGAGACCCAGTACTTC	CASSATGGGETQYF	NA	14	TRBD1	TRBV9	TRBJ2-5
TGTGCCAGCAGTCAAGACAGGGGGCATTGGGAGCTGTTTTTT	CASSQDRGHWELFF	NA	14	TRBD1	TRBV27	TRBJ2-2
TGTGCCACACGGTCGCCTGAGTACGAGCAGTACTTC	CATRSPEYEQYF	NA	12	NA	TRBV28	TRBJ2-7
TGTTCCAGCAGCCGTCCCCGGGACAGGGAAAGCACAGATACGCAGTATTTT	CSSSRPRDRESTDTQYF	once	17	TRBD1	TRBV7-9	TRBJ2-3
TGCGCCAGCAGCTTAACACCGGGACAGGTCTACAATGAGCAGTTCTTC	CASSLTPGQVYNEQFF	NA	16	TRBD1	TRBV5-1	TRBJ2-1
TGTGCCAGCAGCTTAGGGGGGACCAGGGAAAAACTGTTTTTT	CASSLGGTREKLFF	NA	14	NA	TRBV28	TRBJ1-4
TGTGCCAGCAGTTTATCTCAGGGGAGCACTGAAGCTTTCTTT	CASSLSQGSTEAFF	NA	14	NA	TRBV27	TRBJ1-1
TGTGCCAGCAGCCCCTTTAGCGGGGCCCGCACAGATACGCAGTATTTT	CASSPFSGARTDTQYF	NA	16	TRBD2	TRBV28	TRBJ2-3
TGTGCCACCAGCAGACCCCGGGGTGTTCAGTACTTC	CATSRPRGVQYF	NA	12	NA	TRBV15	TRBJ2-4
TGTGCCAGCAGCTGGGGGACACCCCGCTATGGCTACACCTTC	CASSWGTPRYGYTF	NA	14	NA	TRBV5-8	TRBJ1-2
TGTGCCAGCAGTTTTCTGACAGGTAGTCAAGAGCAGTACTTC	CASSFLTGSQEQYF	NA	14	NA	TRBV28	TRBJ2-7